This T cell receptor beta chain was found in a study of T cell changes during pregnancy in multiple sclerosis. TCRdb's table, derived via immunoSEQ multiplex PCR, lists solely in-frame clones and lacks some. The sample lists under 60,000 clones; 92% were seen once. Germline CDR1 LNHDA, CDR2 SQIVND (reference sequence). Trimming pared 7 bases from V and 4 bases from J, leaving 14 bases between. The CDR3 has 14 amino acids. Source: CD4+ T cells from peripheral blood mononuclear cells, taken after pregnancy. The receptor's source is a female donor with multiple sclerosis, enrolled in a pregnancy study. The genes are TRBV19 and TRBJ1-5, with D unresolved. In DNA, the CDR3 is TGTGCCAGTAAATTTGGAGGGCTGAATCAGCCCCAGCATTTT. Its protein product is CASKFGGLNQPQHF.